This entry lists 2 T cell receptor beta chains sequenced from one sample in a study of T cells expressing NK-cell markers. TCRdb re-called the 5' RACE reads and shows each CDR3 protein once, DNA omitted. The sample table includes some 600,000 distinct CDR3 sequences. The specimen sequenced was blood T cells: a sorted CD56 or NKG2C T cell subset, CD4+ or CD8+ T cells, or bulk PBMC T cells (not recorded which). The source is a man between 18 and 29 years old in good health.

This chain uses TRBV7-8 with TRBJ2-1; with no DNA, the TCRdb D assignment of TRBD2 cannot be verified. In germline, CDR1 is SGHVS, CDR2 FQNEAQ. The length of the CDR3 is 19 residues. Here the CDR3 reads CASSQRTGTSPRGYNEQFF.

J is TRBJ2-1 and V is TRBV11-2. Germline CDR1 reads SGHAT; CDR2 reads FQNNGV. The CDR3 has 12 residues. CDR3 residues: CASSFANIEQFF.